Detailed here is one T cell receptor beta chain. Its antigen is not identified. Deletions cut 3 bases from V and 1 base from J, with 17 bases between. This CDR3 is 16 amino acids long. The germline CDR1 and CDR2 sequences are SGHRS and YFSETQ. The sample is drawn from a study of identical twins. Regarding the study as a whole: Conclusions relied on cross-sectional statistical analysis, not following the same donors. The degree of excess twin sharing was weaker in beta out-of-frame sequences.

TCRdb reprocessed the 5' RACE reads with MiXCR, giving one entry per CDR3 protein. Altogether about 720,000 distinct CDR3 sequences are present, 15% to 20% being singletons, with the ten largest covering about an eighth. Separately, the same data were catalogued under a study of T cells expressing NK-cell markers. This second report adds: Among a handful of donors, these clonotypes also ranked first in the CD3+CD56-NKG2C+ fraction.

The sequenced material came from PBMCs. The chain uses TRBV5-1 and TRBJ2-7; possibly TRBD1 for D (6 bases). The origin of this receptor is a woman younger than 30 in good health. The CDR3 protein is CASSSDQGKRSYEQYF. Written as DNA, the CDR3 is TGCGCCAGCAGCTCGGATCAGGGGAAAAGATCCTACGAGCAGTACTTC.